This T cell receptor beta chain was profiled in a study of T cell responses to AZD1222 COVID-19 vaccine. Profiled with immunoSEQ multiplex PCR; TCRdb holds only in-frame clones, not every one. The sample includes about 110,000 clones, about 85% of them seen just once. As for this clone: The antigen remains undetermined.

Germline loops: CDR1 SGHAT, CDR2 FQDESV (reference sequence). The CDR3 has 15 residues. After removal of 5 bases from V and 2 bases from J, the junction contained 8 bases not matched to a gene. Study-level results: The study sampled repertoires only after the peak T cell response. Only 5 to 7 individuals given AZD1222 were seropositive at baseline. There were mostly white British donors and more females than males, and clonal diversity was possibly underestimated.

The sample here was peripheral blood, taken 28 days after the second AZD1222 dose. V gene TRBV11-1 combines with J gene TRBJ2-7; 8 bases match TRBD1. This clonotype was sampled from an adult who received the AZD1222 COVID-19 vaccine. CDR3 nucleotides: TGTGCCAGCAGCCTAAGACGGGACAGGACCTACGAGCAGTACTTC. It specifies CASSLRRDRTYEQYF. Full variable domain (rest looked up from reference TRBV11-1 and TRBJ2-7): EAEVAQSPRYKITEKSQAVAFWCDPISGHATLYWYRQILGQGPELLVQFQDESVVDDSQLPKDRFSAERLKGVDSTLKIQPAELGDSAMYLCASSLRRDRTYEQYFGPGTRLTVT.